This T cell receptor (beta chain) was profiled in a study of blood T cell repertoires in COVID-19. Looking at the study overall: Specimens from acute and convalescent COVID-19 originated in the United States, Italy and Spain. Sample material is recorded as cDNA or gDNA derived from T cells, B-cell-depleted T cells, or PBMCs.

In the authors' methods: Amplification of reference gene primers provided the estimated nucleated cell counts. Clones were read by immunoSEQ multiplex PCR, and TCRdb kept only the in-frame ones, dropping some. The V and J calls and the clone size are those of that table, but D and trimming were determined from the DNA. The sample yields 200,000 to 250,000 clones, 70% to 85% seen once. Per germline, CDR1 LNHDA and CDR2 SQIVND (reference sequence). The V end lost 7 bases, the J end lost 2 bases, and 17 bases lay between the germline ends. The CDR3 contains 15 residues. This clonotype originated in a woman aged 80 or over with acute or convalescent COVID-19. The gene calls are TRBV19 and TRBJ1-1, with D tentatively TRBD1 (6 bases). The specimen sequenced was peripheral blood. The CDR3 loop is CASIKRGQRNTEAFF. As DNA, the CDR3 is TGTGCCAGTATCAAGCGAGGACAGAGAAACACTGAAGCTTTCTTT.